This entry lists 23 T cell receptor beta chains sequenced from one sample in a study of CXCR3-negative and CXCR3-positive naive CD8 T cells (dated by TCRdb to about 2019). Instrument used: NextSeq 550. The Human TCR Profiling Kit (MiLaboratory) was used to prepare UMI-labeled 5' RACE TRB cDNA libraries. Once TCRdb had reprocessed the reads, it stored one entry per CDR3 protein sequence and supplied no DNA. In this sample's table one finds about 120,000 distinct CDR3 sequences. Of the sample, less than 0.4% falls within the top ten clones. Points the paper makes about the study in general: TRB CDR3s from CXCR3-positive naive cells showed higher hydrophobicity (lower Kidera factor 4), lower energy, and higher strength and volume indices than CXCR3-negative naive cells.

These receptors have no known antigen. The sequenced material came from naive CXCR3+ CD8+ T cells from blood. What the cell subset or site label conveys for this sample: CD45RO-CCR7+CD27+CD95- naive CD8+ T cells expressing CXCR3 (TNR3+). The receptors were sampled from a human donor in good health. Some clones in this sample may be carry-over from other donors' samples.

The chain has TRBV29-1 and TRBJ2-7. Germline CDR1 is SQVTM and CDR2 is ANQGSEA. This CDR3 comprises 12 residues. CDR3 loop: CSVADSPYEQYF.

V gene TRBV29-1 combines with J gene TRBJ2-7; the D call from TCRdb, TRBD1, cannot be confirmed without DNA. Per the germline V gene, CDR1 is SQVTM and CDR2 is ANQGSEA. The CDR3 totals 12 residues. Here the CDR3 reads CSVEGAGHEQYF.

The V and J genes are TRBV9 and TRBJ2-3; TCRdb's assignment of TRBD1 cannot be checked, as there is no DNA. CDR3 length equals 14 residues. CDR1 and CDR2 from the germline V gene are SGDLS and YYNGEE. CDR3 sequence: CASSGQGVANTQYF.

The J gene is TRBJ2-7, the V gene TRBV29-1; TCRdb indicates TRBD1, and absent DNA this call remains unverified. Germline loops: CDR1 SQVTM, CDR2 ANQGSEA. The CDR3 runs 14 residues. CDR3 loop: CSVEYGTGTYEQYF.

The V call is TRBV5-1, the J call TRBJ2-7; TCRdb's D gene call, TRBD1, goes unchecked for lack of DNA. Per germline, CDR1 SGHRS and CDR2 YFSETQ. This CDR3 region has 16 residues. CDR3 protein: CASSLNGPGRVHEQYF.

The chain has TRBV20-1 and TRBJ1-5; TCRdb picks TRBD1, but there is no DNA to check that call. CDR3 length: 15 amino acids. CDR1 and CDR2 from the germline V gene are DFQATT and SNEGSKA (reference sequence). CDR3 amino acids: CSARRGTGGFQPQHF.

The CDR3 protein is CSASGVRAPYEQYF. The chain links TRBV20-1 to TRBJ2-7; the TCRdb call, TRBD1, lacks DNA for checking. The CDR3 is made up of 14 amino acids. Germline CDR1 and CDR2: DFQATT and SNEGSKA (reference sequence).

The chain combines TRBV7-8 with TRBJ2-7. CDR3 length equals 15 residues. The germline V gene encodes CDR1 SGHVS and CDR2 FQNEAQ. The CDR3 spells CASSLGLATLPEQYF.

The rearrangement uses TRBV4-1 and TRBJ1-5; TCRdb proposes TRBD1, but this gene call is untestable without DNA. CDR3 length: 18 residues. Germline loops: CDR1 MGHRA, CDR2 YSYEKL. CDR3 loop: CASSQEGGGARSNQPQHF.

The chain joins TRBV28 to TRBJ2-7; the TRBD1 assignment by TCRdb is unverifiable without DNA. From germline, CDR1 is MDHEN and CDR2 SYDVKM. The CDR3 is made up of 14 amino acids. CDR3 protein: CASTLGQTNYEQYF.

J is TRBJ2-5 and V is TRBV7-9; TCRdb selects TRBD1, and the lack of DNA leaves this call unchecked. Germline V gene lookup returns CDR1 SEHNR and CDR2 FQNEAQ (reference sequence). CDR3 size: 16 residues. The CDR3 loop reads CASSSRAGAVQETQYF.

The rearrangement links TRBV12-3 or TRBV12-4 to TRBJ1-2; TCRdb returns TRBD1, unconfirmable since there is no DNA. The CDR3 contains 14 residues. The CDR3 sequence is CASTRTGPSYGYTF.

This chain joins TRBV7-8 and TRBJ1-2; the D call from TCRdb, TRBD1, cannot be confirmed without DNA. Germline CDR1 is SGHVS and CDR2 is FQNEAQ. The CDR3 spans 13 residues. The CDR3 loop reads CASSLDTGLGYTF.

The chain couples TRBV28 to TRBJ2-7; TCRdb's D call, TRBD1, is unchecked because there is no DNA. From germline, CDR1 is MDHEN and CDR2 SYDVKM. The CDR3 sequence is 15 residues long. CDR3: CASSFWGQAPYEQYF.

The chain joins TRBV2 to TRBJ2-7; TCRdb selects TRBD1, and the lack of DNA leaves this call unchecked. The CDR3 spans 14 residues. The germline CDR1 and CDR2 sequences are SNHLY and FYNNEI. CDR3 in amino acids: CASSETGVSYEQYF.

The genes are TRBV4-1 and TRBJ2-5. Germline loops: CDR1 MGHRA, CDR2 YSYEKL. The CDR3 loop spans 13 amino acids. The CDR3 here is CASSQGTLETQYF.

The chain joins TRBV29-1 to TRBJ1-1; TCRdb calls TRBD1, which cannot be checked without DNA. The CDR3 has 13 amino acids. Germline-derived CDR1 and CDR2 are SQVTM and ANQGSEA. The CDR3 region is CSVAGGMNTEAFF.

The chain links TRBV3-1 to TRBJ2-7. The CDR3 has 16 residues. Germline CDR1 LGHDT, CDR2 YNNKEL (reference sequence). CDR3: CASSQGPDRGSYEQYF.

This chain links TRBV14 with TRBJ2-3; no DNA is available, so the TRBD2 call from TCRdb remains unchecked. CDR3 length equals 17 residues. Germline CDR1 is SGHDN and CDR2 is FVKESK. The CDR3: CASSQDRTTVPTDTQYF.

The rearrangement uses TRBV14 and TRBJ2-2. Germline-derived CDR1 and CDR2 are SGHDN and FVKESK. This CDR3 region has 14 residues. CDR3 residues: CASRDFPNTGELFF. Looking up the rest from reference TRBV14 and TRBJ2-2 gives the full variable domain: EAGVTQFPSHSVIEKGQTVTLRCDPISGHDNLYWYRRVMGKEIKFLLHFVKESKQDESGMPNNRFLAERTGGTYSTLKVQPAELEDSGVYFCASRDFPNTGELFFGEGSRLTVL.

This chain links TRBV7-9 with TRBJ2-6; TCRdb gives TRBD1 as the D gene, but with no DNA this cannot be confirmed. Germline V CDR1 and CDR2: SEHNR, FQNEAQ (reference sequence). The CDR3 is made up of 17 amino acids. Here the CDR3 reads CASSSTRTSSGANVLTF.

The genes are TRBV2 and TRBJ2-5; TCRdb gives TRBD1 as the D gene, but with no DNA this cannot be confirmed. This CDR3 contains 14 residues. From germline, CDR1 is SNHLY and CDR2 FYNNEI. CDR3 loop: CASSEWGQGETQYF. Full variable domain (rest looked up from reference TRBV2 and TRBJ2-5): EPEVTQTPSHQVTQMGQEVILRCVPISNHLYFYWYRQILGQKVEFLVSFYNNEISEKSEIFDDQFSVERPDGSNFTLKIRSTKLEDSAMYFCASSEWGQGETQYFGPGTRLLVL.

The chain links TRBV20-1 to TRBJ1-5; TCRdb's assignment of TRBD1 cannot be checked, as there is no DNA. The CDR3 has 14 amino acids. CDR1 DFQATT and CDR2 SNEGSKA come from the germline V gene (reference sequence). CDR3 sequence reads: CSARETGVSQPQHF.